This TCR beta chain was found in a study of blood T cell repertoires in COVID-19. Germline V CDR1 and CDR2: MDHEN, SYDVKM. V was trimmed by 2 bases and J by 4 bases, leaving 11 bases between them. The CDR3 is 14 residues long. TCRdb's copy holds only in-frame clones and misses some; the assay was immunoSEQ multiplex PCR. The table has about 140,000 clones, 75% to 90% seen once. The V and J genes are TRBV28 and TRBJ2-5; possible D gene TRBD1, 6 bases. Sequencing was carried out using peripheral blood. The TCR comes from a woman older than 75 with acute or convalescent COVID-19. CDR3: CASSLRGGIETQYF. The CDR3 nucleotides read TGTGCCAGCAGTTTACGAGGGGGAATAGAGACCCAGTACTTC.